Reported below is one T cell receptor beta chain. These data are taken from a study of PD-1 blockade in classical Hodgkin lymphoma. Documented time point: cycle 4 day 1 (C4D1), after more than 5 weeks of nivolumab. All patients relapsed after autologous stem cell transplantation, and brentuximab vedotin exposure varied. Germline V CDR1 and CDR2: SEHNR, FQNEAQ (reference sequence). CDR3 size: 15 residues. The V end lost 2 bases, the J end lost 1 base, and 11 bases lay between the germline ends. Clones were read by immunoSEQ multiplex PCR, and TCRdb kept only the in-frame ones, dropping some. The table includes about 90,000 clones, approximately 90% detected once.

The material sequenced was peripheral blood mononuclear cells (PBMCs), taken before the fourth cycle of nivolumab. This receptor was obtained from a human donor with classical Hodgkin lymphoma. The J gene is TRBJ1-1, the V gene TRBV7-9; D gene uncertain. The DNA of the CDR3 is TGTGCCAGCAGCTTACCGGAGTCGGAGAACACTGAAGCTTTCTTT. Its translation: CASSLPESENTEAFF.